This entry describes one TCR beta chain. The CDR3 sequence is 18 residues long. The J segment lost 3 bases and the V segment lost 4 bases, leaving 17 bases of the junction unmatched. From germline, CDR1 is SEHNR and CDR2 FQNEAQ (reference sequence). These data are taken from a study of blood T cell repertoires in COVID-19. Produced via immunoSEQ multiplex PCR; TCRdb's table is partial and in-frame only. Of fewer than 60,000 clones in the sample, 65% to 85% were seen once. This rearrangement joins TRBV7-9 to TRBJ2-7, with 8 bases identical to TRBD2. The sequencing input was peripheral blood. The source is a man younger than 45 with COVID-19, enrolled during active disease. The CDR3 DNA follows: TGTGCCAGCAGCTCCTCTCCGGGGGGGACGGGAGGATTCTACGAGCAGTACTTC. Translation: CASSSSPGGTGGFYEQYF.